This passage covers 16 T cell receptor beta chains from one sample sequenced in a study of CD8 T cells in Susac syndrome. The authors reverse transcribed about 0.5 to 1 ug RNA with random hexamers. TCRdb analysed the immunoSEQ multiplex PCR reads with MiXCR anew, one entry per CDR3 protein. Here the sample spans about 49,000 distinct CDR3 sequences, approximately 93% being singletons. Input material: CD8+ T cells from PBMCs. Receptor source: a human donor in good health.

This clonotype came up once. The chain carries TRBV7-8 and TRBJ2-7; 7 nucleotides align to TRBD1. After removal of 4 bases from V and 2 bases from J, the junction contained 5 bases not matched to a gene. Germline V lookup: CDR1 SGHVS, CDR2 FQNEAQ. This CDR3 is built from 14 residues. This CDR3 reads CASSYRQGAYEQYF. The CDR3 DNA sequence: TGTGCCAGCAGCTACAGACAGGGAGCCTACGAGCAGTACTTC.

The J gene is TRBJ2-2, the V gene TRBV20-1; perhaps D is TRBD1 or TRBD2 (6 bases each). The CDR3 is 13 residues long. Germline loops: CDR1 DFQATT, CDR2 SNEGSKA (reference sequence). Here the CDR3 DNA reads TGCAGCGCGGGACACTTTAACACCGGGGAGCTGTTTTTT. Translation: CSAGHFNTGELFF.

V and J are TRBV6-1 and TRBJ2-2; 10 positions agree with TRBD2. The CDR3 consists of 17 residues. The trim removed 4 bases at V and 1 base at J, leaving 6 bases unmatched. Germline V CDR1 and CDR2: MNHNS, SASEGT. The CDR3 is CASSVFGLAENTGELFF. As DNA, the CDR3 is TGTGCCAGCAGTGTCTTCGGACTAGCGGAGAACACCGGGGAGCTGTTTTTT.

The chain recombines TRBV2 with TRBJ2-7; D call uncertain. V gave up 6 bases and J gave up 7 bases, with 7 bases separating them. The germline gives CDR1 SNHLY, CDR2 FYNNEI. The CDR3 consists of 10 residues. CDR3: CASRENEQYF. In DNA, the CDR3 is TGTGCCAGCAGGGAGAATGAGCAGTACTTC.

The rearrangement uses TRBV7-2 and TRBJ2-7; 8 bases agree with TRBD2. The CDR3 contains 14 residues. J gave up 6 bases and V 2 bases, and 6 bases lay outside the gene matches. The germline V gene has CDR1 SGHTA and CDR2 FQGNSA. CDR3 DNA: TGTGCCAGCAGCTTACGGGAGGGTTTTACCGAGCAGTACTTC. Its protein is CASSLREGFTEQYF.

The chain employs TRBV3-1 and TRBJ2-7; D might be TRBD1 or TRBD2, each matching 6 bases. Germline-derived CDR1 and CDR2 are LGHDT and YNNKEL (reference sequence). The CDR3 loop spans 14 amino acids. V was cut by 1 base and J by 6 bases, with 13 bases left in between. Here the CDR3 DNA reads TGTGCCAGCAGCCAAGCCGGGGGCGGGATCGAGCAGTACTTC. Its translation: CASSQAGGGIEQYF.

The CDR3 nucleotides are TGCAGCGTGGCCCCCCCAGATACGCAGTATTTT. Its translation: CSVAPPDTQYF. The V call is TRBV29-1, the J call TRBJ2-3; D is uncertain. This CDR3 contains 11 residues. V dropped 6 bases and J dropped 4 bases, with 8 bases sitting between them. Germline values: CDR1 SQVTM, CDR2 ANQGSEA.

The chain carries TRBV7-9 and TRBJ1-1, with a possible D match to TRBD1 (5 bases). Germline V CDR1 and CDR2: SEHNR, FQNEAQ (reference sequence). This CDR3 is 15 amino acids long. The V end was cut by 4 bases, the J end by 0 bases, with 12 bases between. CDR3 sequence: CASSYTQELNTEAFF. The CDR3 region has the DNA TGTGCCAGCAGCTATACACAGGAATTGAACACTGAAGCTTTCTTT.

The CDR3 is CSILENEQFF. CDR3 in DNA: TGCAGCATCCTAGAAAATGAGCAGTTCTTC. The rearrangement joins TRBV20-1 to TRBJ2-1; D is undetermined. The germline gives CDR1 DFQATT, CDR2 SNEGSKA (reference sequence). CDR3 length: 10 residues.

This rearrangement joins TRBV4-1 to TRBJ2-7; 10 bases are a match to TRBD1. Germline CDR1 reads MGHRA; CDR2 reads YSYEKL. The trim removed 5 bases at V and 3 bases at J, leaving 7 bases unmatched. CDR3 length: 15 amino acids. Here the CDR3 reads CASSYGTGASYEQYF. CDR3 sequence (DNA): TGCGCCAGCAGCTACGGGACAGGGGCAAGCTACGAGCAGTACTTC.

The chain carries TRBV2 and TRBJ1-1; a possible D gene is TRBD1 (5 bases). The CDR3 is 12 amino acids. V shed 11 bases and J shed 0 bases, with 10 bases lying between them. Germline loops: CDR1 SNHLY, CDR2 FYNNEI. CDR3 loop: CAVRQMNTEAFF. The CDR3 DNA reads as TGTGCCGTAAGACAGATGAACACTGAAGCTTTCTTT.

The rearrangement uses TRBV3-1 and TRBJ2-5; D not resolved. Germline V gives CDR1 LGHDT, CDR2 YNNKEL (reference sequence). The CDR3 loop spans 16 amino acids. V lost 0 bases and J 4 bases, leaving 15 bases between the germline ends. CDR3 residues: CASSQDQDPPAETQYF. DNA of the CDR3: TGTGCCAGCAGCCAAGATCAGGACCCCCCGGCAGAGACCCAGTACTTC.

This clonotype has only one observation. The rearrangement uses TRBV27 and TRBJ2-1; 9 nucleotides match TRBD1. This CDR3 contains 16 residues. V was pared by 0 bases and J by 5 bases, with 5 bases of the junction left unmatched. Germline values: CDR1 MNHEY, CDR2 SMNVEV (reference sequence). CDR3 loop: CASSLSGQGSDNEQFF. The CDR3 bases are TGTGCCAGCAGTTTATCCGGACAGGGGTCGGACAATGAGCAGTTCTTC.

The chain links TRBV29-1 to TRBJ1-2; no firm D call. Trimming removed 5 bases at V and 8 bases at J, with 12 bases between. CDR3 length: 11 amino acids. Germline CDR1 is SQVTM and CDR2 is ANQGSEA. This CDR3 reads CSVPGRLGYTF. DNA for the CDR3: TGCAGCGTTCCCGGACGGCTCGGCTACACCTTC.

The chain couples TRBV14 to TRBJ2-2; D may be TRBD2 (5 bases). The CDR3 contains 16 residues. The V and J ends lost 4 bases and 4 bases respectively, with 16 bases between them. Germline values: CDR1 SGHDN, CDR2 FVKESK. The DNA of the CDR3 is TGTGCCAGCAGCCGAAGGGAGCGAATGGTCACCGGGGAGCTGTTTTTT. Translating gives CASSRRERMVTGELFF.

The V and J genes are TRBV13 and TRBJ2-2; D is undetermined. Germline CDR1 reads PRHDT; CDR2 reads FYEKMQ (reference sequence). V dropped 4 bases and J dropped 6 bases, with 6 bases sitting between them. The length of the CDR3 is 12 residues. CDR3 DNA sequence: TGTGCCAGCAGCTCCCCCTCCGGGGAGCTGTTTTTT. The encoded protein is CASSSPSGELFF. The variable domain in full, completed from reference TRBV13 and TRBJ2-2, reads AAGVIQSPRHLIKEKRETATLKCYPIPRHDTVYWYQQGPGQDPQFLISFYEKMQSDKGSIPDRFSAQQFSDYHSELNMSSLELGDSALYFCASSSPSGELFFGEGSRLTVL.